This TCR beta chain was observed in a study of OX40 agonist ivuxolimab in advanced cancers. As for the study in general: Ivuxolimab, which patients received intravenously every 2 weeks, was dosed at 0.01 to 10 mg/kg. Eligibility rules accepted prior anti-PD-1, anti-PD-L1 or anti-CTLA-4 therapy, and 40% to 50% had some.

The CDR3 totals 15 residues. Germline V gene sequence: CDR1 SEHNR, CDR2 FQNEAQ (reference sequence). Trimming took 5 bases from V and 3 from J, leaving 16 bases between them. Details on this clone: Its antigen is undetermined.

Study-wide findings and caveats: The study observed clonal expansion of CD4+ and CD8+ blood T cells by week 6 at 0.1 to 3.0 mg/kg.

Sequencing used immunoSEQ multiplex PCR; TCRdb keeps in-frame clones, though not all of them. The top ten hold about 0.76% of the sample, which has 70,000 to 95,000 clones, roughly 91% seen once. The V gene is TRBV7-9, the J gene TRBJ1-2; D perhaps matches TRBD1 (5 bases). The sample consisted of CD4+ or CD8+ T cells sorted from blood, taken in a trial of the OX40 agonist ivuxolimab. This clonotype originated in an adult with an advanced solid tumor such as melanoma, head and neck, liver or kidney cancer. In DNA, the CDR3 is TGTGCCAGCAGCACCCGACAGATAGATTACTATGGCTACACCTTC. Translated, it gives CASSTRQIDYYGYTF.